By frequency in the sample, the clone carrying this T cell receptor beta chain is medium-sized. This table comes from immunoSEQ multiplex PCR, and its TCRdb copy is limited to in-frame clones, with some not included. The data hold fewer than 20,000 clones, with 70% to 80% observed a single time. These data come from a study of PD-1 and CTLA-4 blockade in melanoma. The TCR sequence derives from a human donor with melanoma. This specimen was CD8+ T cells from peripheral blood, taken from a patient given anti-PD-1 treatment.

CDR3: CASSIRASYNEQFF. CDR3 sequence (DNA): TGTGCCAGCAGTATTCGGGCCAGCTACAATGAGCAGTTCTTC. The rearrangement links TRBV27 to TRBJ2-1; D is undetermined. This CDR3 has 14 residues. The germline gives CDR1 MNHEY, CDR2 SMNVEV (reference sequence). V lost 5 bases, J lost 3 bases, and 11 bases lay in between.